This TCR beta chain comes out of a study of blood T cell repertoires in COVID-19 (dated by TCRdb to 2020 to 2022). With respect to the entire study: Collaborator samples came from the United States, Italy and Spain and covered acute and convalescent phases of COVID-19. Deeply sampled blood TCRbeta repertoires from subjects exposed to, actively infected with, or recovered from COVID-19 were included in the dataset. The repertoires were made available in a free public database intended to serve as a resource for research on the immune response to SARS-CoV-2. Where HLA class I and class II types were available, the types were taken from metadata supplied by the sample provider, not from assay-based typing. The samples were drawn from two sources: the first 160 participants of the ongoing ImmuneRACE study, and some 1,300 subjects contributed by 6 global collaborators. The prospective study material was composed of cDNA or gDNA derived from T cells, B-cell-depleted T cells, or PBMCs. A de-identified subject ID, COVID-19 status, age in years and sex were almost always included in the sample metadata. The study at large found these results: How much clinical and demographic metadata was included differed by source and by participant, and the metadata was provided uncurated.

TCRbeta CDR3 regions were amplified from genomic DNA using the immunoSEQ Assay, a bias-controlled multiplex PCR. The authors' pipeline ran thus. The number of nucleated cells in each sample was estimated by amplification of reference gene primers within the assay. To quantify the absolute abundance of each unique TCRbeta CDR3 rearrangement, sequence reads were collapsed and filtered. Productive Simpson clonality was computed per sample as the square root of Simpson's diversity index over productive rearrangements. In TCRdb, the immuneACCESS table is reduced to in-frame sequences with V and J assigned. These tables do not hold every clone; where another copy was compared, an unresolved V gene accounts for under half, and the others remain unexplained. That table furnishes V, J and clone size, whereas the DNA furnished D and trimming. The sample profile shows roughly 200,000 clones; around 90% of them were found once. The ten largest clones represent more than 1.4% of the sample.

Notes on this clone: The clone's antigen remains unknown. No per-base quality is available; no much larger clone lies one base away.

Collaborating institutions collected whole blood in K2EDTA tubes following their own protocols. Collaborator samples were shipped for TCRbeta analysis as frozen whole blood, isolated PBMCs, or DNA extracted from either sample type. Trimming costs V 3 bases and J 6 bases, and their ends lie 21 bases apart. The germline V gene yields ENHRY for CDR1 and SYGVKD for CDR2. The CDR3 numbers 17 residues from cysteine through phenylalanine. The CDR3 DNA has 51 bases and is translated from base 1. The rearrangement combines TRBV10-3 with TRBJ1-5; TRBD1 is a weak D gene call, 6 bases matching. This clonotype was sampled from a man between 18 and 35 years old with active or convalescent COVID-19. The material sequenced was peripheral blood. The DNA sequence follows: TGTGCCATCAGTGATTTTCGGGAGGGTGGGGGGCTTCAGCCCCAGCATTTT. Translated, this gives CAISDFREGGGLQPQHF.